This is a list of T cell receptor beta chains from one sample in a study of blood T cell repertoires in COVID-19. The protocol was immunoSEQ multiplex PCR, while the TCRdb copy is restricted to in-frame clones and leaves out a portion. The repertoire has some 190,000 clones, about 83% of them found once; the top ten carry around 5.7%. The specimen was PBMCs or T cells enriched from blood (not recorded which). The receptors here all came from a man aged 35 to 55 with acute COVID-19. Each CDR3 is given with its conserved first and last residue. The D gene is left open where the match is weak. Rows give clone size only sometimes, using once, few, many, or a class for an expanded clone.

v_gene,j_gene,abundance,len,d_gene,CDR3aa,CDR3nt
TRBV4-1,TRBJ2-3,.,14,TRBD2,CASGGSLDSGRRYF,TGCGCCAGCGGGGGGTCTTTGGATAGCGGGAGAAGGTATTTT
TRBV12-3/TRBV12-4,TRBJ1-2,.,13,TRBD1,CASGQDRAGGYTF,TGTGCCAGCGGACAGGACCGGGCGGGGGGCTACACCTTC
TRBV5-6,TRBJ2-5,once,14,.,CASSLPRGQETQYF,TGTGCCAGCAGCCTACCCCGGGGACAAGAGACCCAGTACTTC
TRBV19,TRBJ1-2,.,16,TRBD1,CASSISGGTAGQGYTF,TGTGCCAGTAGTATTTCCGGAGGGACAGCCGGGCAAGGCTACACCTTC
TRBV6-5,TRBJ2-7,.,13,.,CASSPPRGDEQYF,TGTGCCAGCAGCCCCCCCCGGGGAGACGAGCAGTACTTC
TRBV6-5,TRBJ1-2,.,15,TRBD1,CASRTTGVSGYGYTF,TGTGCCAGCAGAACGACAGGGGTTTCTGGTTATGGCTACACCTTC
TRBV21-1,TRBJ2-5,.,17,.,CASSPRRTRGTQETQYF,TGTGCCAGCAGCCCGAGGCGGACGCGGGGCACTCAAGAGACCCAGTACTTC
TRBV6-1,TRBJ1-5,.,11,.,CASSELSTQHF,TGTGCCAGCAGTGAATTGTCCACCCAGCATTTT
TRBV18,TRBJ2-1,.,13,.,CASSPEQYNEQFF,TGTGCCAGCTCACCTGAACAGTACAATGAGCAGTTCTTC
TRBV19,TRBJ1-1,.,14,TRBD1,CASSIGQGIPEAFF,TGTGCCAGTAGTATAGGACAGGGAATCCCTGAAGCTTTCTTT
TRBV24-1,TRBJ1-1,once,14,TRBD1,CATSGTGFNTEAFF,TGTGCCACCAGTGGGACAGGGTTCAACACTGAAGCTTTCTTT
TRBV4-3,TRBJ2-1,.,17,TRBD1,CASSPRSPGQGGNEQFF,TGCGCCAGCAGTCCAAGATCACCGGGACAGGGTGGAAATGAGCAGTTCTTC
TRBV19,TRBJ2-6,.,14,.,CASVTRSGANVLTF,TGTGCCAGTGTAACTCGTTCTGGGGCCAACGTCCTGACTTTC